The next 9 T cell receptor beta chains were all read from a single sample in a study of cytomegalovirus exposure and HLA in healthy donors. PCR amplification relied on 60 Vbeta primers (plus 13 Jbeta primers). Data came from immunoSEQ multiplex PCR; TCRdb stores just in-frame clones and leaves some out. In the table there are 110,000 to 150,000 clones, about 73% of which are singletons. Sequencing input: PBMCs. The receptors shown here come from a woman in her sixties or seventies in good health and CMV-seropositive.

The V and J genes are TRBV9 and TRBJ2-3; 12 nucleotides line up with TRBD2. V was pared by 0 bases and J by 6 bases, with 5 bases of the junction left unmatched. Germline CDR1 is SGDLS and CDR2 is YYNGEE. The CDR3 loop spans 16 amino acids. The CDR3 coding sequence is TGTGCCAGCAGCGTAGCTTCTAGCGGGAGGGGGGATACGCAGTATTTT. Its translation: CASSVASSGRGDTQYF.

The J gene is TRBJ1-5, the V gene TRBV19; D not certain. The germline gives CDR1 LNHDA, CDR2 SQIVND (reference sequence). The CDR3 has 18 amino acids. Between the trimmed V and J ends, which lost 3 bases and 0 bases, there was a span of 18 bases. CDR3 coding DNA: TGTGCCAGTAGTATGGACTCCCCGCGGCTTTCTAGCAATCAGCCCCAGCATTTT. Translated, it gives CASSMDSPRLSSNQPQHF.

The chain is built from TRBV6-1 and TRBJ2-5; TRBD1 matches at 7 bases. This CDR3 contains 15 residues. Germline assignment: CDR1 MNHNS and CDR2 SASEGT. V shed 0 bases and J 5 bases; nucleotides not matched to a gene: 6. The CDR3 DNA reads as TGTGCCAGCAGTGAAGCAAGGGGGCGCTGGGAGACCCAGTACTTC. This gives the protein CASSEARGRWETQYF.

V usage is TRBV7-2 and J usage is TRBJ1-5, with a weak D call TRBD1 (6 bases). V lost 6 bases and J 2 bases, leaving 17 bases between the germline ends. The germline gives CDR1 SGHTA, CDR2 FQGNSA. The CDR3 totals 16 residues. DNA for the CDR3: TGTGCCAGCAGTTGGGGTGGGGGCAGGGGCAATCAGCCCCAGCATTTT. Its translation is CASSWGGGRGNQPQHF.

The gene calls are TRBV7-2 and TRBJ2-3; 9 nucleotides align to TRBD2. Germline assignment: CDR1 SGHTA and CDR2 FQGNSA. V was pared by 4 bases and J by 2 bases, with 4 bases of the junction left unmatched. This CDR3 comprises 15 residues. CDR3: CASSSWTSATDTQYF. In DNA form, the CDR3 reads TGTGCCAGCAGCTCTTGGACTAGCGCCACAGATACGCAGTATTTT. The whole variable domain, filled in from reference TRBV7-2 and TRBJ2-3, reads GAGVSQSPSNKVTEKGKDVELRCDPISGHTALYWYRQSLGQGLEFLIYFQGNSAPDKSGLPSDRFSAERTGGSVSTLTIQRTQQEDSAVYLCASSSWTSATDTQYFGPGTRLTVL.

The chain links TRBV7-2 to TRBJ1-2; 7 bases are shared with TRBD1. The CDR3 runs 15 residues. Looked up from germline, CDR1 is SGHTA and CDR2 is FQGNSA. V lost 2 bases, J lost 3 bases, and 6 bases stayed unmatched. The CDR3 sequence is CASSLTRTGDYGYTF. CDR3 sequence (DNA): TGTGCCAGCAGCTTAACCCGGACAGGCGACTATGGCTACACCTTC.

This clone was observed a handful of times. The chain joins TRBV5-6 to TRBJ1-4, with 8 bases that match TRBD1. The CDR3 contains 15 residues. In germline, CDR1 is SGHDT, CDR2 YYEEEE. The V segment lost 4 bases and the J segment 4 bases; nucleotides outside the gene matches: 6. CDR3 DNA sequence: TGTGCCAGCAGCCCGACAGGGGACAGTAATGAAAAACTGTTTTTT. Amino acid sequence: CASSPTGDSNEKLFF. Full variable domain (rest looked up from reference TRBV5-6 and TRBJ1-4): DAGVTQSPTHLIKTRGQQVTLRCSPKSGHDTVSWYQQALGQGPQFIFQYYEEEERQRGNFPDRFSGHQFPNYSSELNVNALLLGDSALYLCASSPTGDSNEKLFFGSGTQLSVL.

The chain recombines TRBV2 with TRBJ2-1; 10 bases are shared with TRBD2. This CDR3 comprises 15 residues. V lost 5 bases, J lost 3 bases, and 4 bases stayed unmatched. Germline-derived CDR1 and CDR2 are SNHLY and FYNNEI. The CDR3 DNA reads TGTGCCAGCAGTTCCACTAGCGGGAACTACAATGAGCAGTTCTTC. Encoded protein: CASSSTSGNYNEQFF.

This clone was counted a few times. V is TRBV18 and J is TRBJ1-3; D not certain. The CDR3 spans 14 residues. The V and J ends lost 3 bases and 2 bases respectively, with 8 bases between them. Germline CDR1 and CDR2: KGHSH and LQKENI. The CDR3 spells CASSPSLTGNTIYF. CDR3 coding DNA: TGTGCCAGCTCACCTAGTCTTACTGGAAACACCATATATTTT.